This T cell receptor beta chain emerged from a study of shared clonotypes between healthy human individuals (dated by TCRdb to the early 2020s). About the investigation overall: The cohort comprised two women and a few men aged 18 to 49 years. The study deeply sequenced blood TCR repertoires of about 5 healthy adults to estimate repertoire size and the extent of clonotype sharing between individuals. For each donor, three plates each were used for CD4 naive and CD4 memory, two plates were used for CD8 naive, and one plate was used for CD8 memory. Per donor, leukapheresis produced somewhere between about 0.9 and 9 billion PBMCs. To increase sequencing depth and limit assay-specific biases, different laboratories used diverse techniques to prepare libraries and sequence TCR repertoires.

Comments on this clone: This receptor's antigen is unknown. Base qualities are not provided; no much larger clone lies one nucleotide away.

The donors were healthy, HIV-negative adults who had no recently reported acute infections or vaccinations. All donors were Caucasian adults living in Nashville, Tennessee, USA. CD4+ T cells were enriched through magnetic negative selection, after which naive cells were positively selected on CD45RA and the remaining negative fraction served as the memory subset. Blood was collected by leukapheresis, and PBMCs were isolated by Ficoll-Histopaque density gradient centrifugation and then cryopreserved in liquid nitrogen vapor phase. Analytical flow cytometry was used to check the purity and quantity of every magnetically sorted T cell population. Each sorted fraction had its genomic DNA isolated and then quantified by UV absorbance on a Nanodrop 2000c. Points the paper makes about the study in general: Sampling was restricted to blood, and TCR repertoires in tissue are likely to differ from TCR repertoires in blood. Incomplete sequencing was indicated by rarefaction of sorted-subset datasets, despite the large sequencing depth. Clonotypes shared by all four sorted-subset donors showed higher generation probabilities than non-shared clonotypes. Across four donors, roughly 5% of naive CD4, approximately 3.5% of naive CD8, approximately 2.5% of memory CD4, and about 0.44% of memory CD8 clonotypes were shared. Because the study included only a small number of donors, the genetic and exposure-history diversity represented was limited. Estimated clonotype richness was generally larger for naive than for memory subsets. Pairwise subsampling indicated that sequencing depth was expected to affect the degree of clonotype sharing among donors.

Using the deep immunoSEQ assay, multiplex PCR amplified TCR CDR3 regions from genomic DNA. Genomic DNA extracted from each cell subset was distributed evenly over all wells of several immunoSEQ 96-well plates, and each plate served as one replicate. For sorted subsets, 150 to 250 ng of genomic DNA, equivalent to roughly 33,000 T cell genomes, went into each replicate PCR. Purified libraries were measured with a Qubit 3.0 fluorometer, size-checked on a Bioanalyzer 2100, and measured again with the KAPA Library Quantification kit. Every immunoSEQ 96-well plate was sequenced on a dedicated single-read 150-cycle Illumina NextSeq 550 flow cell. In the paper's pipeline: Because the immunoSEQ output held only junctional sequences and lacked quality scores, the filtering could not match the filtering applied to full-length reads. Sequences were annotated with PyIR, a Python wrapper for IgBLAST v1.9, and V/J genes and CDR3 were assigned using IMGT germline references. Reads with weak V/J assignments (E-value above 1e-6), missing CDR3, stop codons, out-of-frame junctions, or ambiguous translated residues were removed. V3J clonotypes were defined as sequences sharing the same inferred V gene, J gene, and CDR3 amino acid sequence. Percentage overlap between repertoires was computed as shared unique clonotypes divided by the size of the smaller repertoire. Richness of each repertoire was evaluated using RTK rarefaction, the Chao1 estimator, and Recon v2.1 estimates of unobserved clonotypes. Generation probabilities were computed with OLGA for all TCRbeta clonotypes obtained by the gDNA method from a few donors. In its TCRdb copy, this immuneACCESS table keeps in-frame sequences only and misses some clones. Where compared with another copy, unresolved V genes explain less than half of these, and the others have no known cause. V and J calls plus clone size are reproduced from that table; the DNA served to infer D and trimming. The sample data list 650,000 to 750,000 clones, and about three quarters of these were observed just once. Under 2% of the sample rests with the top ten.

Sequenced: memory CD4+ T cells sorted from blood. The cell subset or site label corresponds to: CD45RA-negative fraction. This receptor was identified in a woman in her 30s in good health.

Here is the DNA: TGTGCCAGCTCCCCCCGGGAGGGAGTGAACACTGAAGCTTTCTTT. Translated, it reads CASSPREGVNTEAFF. Rearrangement joined TRBV18 to TRBJ1-1; the D gene lacks a confident call. V sheds 6 bases and J sheds 0 bases, leaving 14 bases between their ends. The CDR3 runs 15 residues from the cysteine to the phenylalanine. Only CDR3 DNA remains: 45 bases, in frame from the first base. CDR1 and CDR2 are drawn from the germline V gene: KGHSH, LQKENI. Joined to the reference TRBV18 and TRBJ1-1 proteins, this CDR3 gives the full variable domain: NAGVMQNPRHLVRRRGQEARLRCSPMKGHSHVYWYRQLPEEGLKFMVYLQKENIIDESGMPKERFSAEFPKEGPSILRIQQVVRGDSAAYFCASSPREGVNTEAFFGQGTRLTVV.